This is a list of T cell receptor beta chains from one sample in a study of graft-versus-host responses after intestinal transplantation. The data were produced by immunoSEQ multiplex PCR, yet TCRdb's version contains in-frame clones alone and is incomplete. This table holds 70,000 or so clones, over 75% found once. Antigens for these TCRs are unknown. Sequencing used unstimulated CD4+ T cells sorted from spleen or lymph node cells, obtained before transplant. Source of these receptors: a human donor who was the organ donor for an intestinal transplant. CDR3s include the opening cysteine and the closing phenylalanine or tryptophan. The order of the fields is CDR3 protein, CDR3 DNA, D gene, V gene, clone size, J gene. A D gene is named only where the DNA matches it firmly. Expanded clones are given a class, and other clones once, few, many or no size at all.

cdr3_aa: CASSPTGDWEKLFF
cdr3_nt: TGTGCCAGCAGCCCTACAGGGGATTGGGAAAAACTGTTTTTT
d_call: TRBD1
v_call: TRBV7-9
clone_size: few
j_call: TRBJ1-4

cdr3_aa: CASSESKAGNSPLHF
cdr3_nt: TGCGCCAGCAGTGAGTCGAAGGCGGGGAATTCACCCCTCCACTTT
d_call: -
v_call: TRBV10-2
clone_size: -
j_call: TRBJ1-6

cdr3_aa: CASSRQGDNSPLHF
cdr3_nt: TGCGCCAGCAGTCGACAGGGGGACAATTCACCCCTCCACTTT
d_call: TRBD1
v_call: TRBV4-1
clone_size: -
j_call: TRBJ1-6

cdr3_aa: CSVGRQGGGETQYF
cdr3_nt: TGCAGCGTTGGTCGGCAGGGCGGGGGAGAGACCCAGTACTTC
d_call: TRBD2
v_call: TRBV29-1
clone_size: -
j_call: TRBJ2-5

cdr3_aa: CASSFGGSGNTIYF
cdr3_nt: TGTGCCAGCAGCTTCGGCGGCTCTGGAAACACCATATATTTT
d_call: -
v_call: TRBV5-4
clone_size: few
j_call: TRBJ1-3

cdr3_aa: CASSLSVAGFSDTQYF
cdr3_nt: TGTGCCAGCAGTTTATCGGTAGCGGGTTTCTCAGATACGCAGTATTTT
d_call: TRBD2
v_call: TRBV28
clone_size: -
j_call: TRBJ2-3

cdr3_aa: CASRPQGAQRYTF
cdr3_nt: TGTGCCAGCAGACCACAGGGGGCGCAACGCTACACCTTC
d_call: TRBD1
v_call: TRBV2
clone_size: -
j_call: TRBJ1-2

cdr3_aa: CASSPLAGDQETQYF
cdr3_nt: TGCGCCAGCAGTCCCTTAGCGGGGGACCAAGAGACCCAGTACTTC
d_call: TRBD2
v_call: TRBV5-1
clone_size: -
j_call: TRBJ2-5

cdr3_aa: CASSLVESPKAFF
cdr3_nt: TGTGCCAGCAGCTTGGTGGAGTCACCTAAAGCTTTCTTT
d_call: -
v_call: TRBV5-8
clone_size: -
j_call: TRBJ1-1

cdr3_aa: CASSLTGNRVHGYTF
cdr3_nt: TGTGCCAGCAGCTTAACGGGTAACAGGGTACATGGCTACACCTTC
d_call: -
v_call: TRBV7-2
clone_size: -
j_call: TRBJ1-2

cdr3_aa: CASSHLGVYTDTQYF
cdr3_nt: TGTGCCAGCAGCCACTTAGGGGTCTACACAGATACGCAGTATTTT
d_call: -
v_call: TRBV25-1
clone_size: -
j_call: TRBJ2-3

cdr3_aa: CASSLQRPDREKETQYF
cdr3_nt: TGTGCCAGCAGCTTACAGAGACCGGACAGGGAGAAAGAGACCCAGTACTTC
d_call: TRBD1
v_call: TRBV7-9
clone_size: -
j_call: TRBJ2-5

cdr3_aa: CASSRDRERNEQFF
cdr3_nt: TGTGCCAGCAGCCGCGACAGGGAGCGGAATGAGCAGTTCTTC
d_call: TRBD1
v_call: TRBV5-5
clone_size: -
j_call: TRBJ2-1

cdr3_aa: CASSQVGGATNEKLFF
cdr3_nt: TGTGCCAGCAGCCAAGTAGGGGGTGCAACTAATGAAAAACTGTTTTTT
d_call: -
v_call: TRBV14
clone_size: -
j_call: TRBJ1-4

cdr3_aa: CASSQSNEQFF
cdr3_nt: TGTGCCAGCAGTCAGTCTAATGAGCAGTTCTTC
d_call: -
v_call: TRBV4-2
clone_size: -
j_call: TRBJ2-1

cdr3_aa: CASSLDRNEQGREKLFF
cdr3_nt: TGTGCCAGCAGCTTAGATCGTAATGAACAGGGGCGTGAAAAACTGTTTTTT
d_call: TRBD1
v_call: TRBV11-2
clone_size: -
j_call: TRBJ1-4

cdr3_aa: CASSVDLRGVGQETQYF
cdr3_nt: TGTGCCAGCAGCGTAGACCTCCGCGGGGTTGGGCAAGAGACCCAGTACTTC
d_call: -
v_call: TRBV9
clone_size: -
j_call: TRBJ2-5

cdr3_aa: CASSRSGTGKETQYF
cdr3_nt: TGTGCCAGCAGCCGAAGTGGGACAGGGAAAGAGACCCAGTACTTC
d_call: TRBD1
v_call: TRBV7-3
clone_size: -
j_call: TRBJ2-5

cdr3_aa: CASSPLGGEQFF
cdr3_nt: TGTGCCAGCTCACCCCTTGGAGGGGAGCAGTTCTTC
d_call: -
v_call: TRBV18
clone_size: -
j_call: TRBJ2-1

cdr3_aa: CASRELARTDTQYF
cdr3_nt: TGTGCCAGCAGAGAACTAGCGCGCACAGATACGCAGTATTTT
d_call: TRBD2
v_call: TRBV7-2
clone_size: -
j_call: TRBJ2-3

cdr3_aa: CASSSPTGYNQPQHF
cdr3_nt: TGTGCCAGCAGTTCCCCGACAGGGTACAATCAGCCCCAGCATTTT
d_call: TRBD1
v_call: TRBV28
clone_size: -
j_call: TRBJ1-5

cdr3_aa: CASSQDSGLAYNEQFF
cdr3_nt: TGTGCCAGCAGCCAAGATTCGGGACTAGCCTACAATGAGCAGTTCTTC
d_call: TRBD2
v_call: TRBV4-2
clone_size: few
j_call: TRBJ2-1

cdr3_aa: CASSQDDAGYNSPLHF
cdr3_nt: TGTGCCAGCAGCCAAGATGACGCAGGGTATAATTCACCCCTCCACTTT
d_call: -
v_call: TRBV14
clone_size: -
j_call: TRBJ1-6

cdr3_aa: CASSPRDSSNYGYTF
cdr3_nt: TGTGCCAGCTCACCACGGGACAGTTCTAACTATGGCTACACCTTC
d_call: TRBD1
v_call: TRBV18
clone_size: -
j_call: TRBJ1-2

cdr3_aa: CAISFSGGPGDTQYF
cdr3_nt: TGTGCCATCAGTTTTAGCGGGGGGCCAGGAGATACGCAGTATTTT
d_call: TRBD2
v_call: TRBV10-3
clone_size: -
j_call: TRBJ2-3

cdr3_aa: CASSLALTGENTGELFF
cdr3_nt: TGTGCCAGCAGCTTAGCCCTGACAGGGGAAAACACCGGGGAGCTGTTTTTT
d_call: TRBD1
v_call: TRBV7-9
clone_size: -
j_call: TRBJ2-2

cdr3_aa: CASSPESATYGYTF
cdr3_nt: TGTGCCAGCAGCCCCGAGAGTGCCACCTATGGCTACACCTTC
d_call: -
v_call: TRBV5-4
clone_size: -
j_call: TRBJ1-2

cdr3_aa: CASSFRDRENYGYTF
cdr3_nt: TGTGCCAGCAGTTTCCGGGACAGAGAAAACTATGGCTACACCTTC
d_call: TRBD1
v_call: TRBV28
clone_size: -
j_call: TRBJ1-2

cdr3_aa: CSARWDRNVSF
cdr3_nt: TGCAGTGCTAGGTGGGACAGGAACGTCTCCTTC
d_call: TRBD1
v_call: TRBV20-1
clone_size: -
j_call: TRBJ1-2

cdr3_aa: CASSLVGGGLTDTQYF
cdr3_nt: TGTGCCAGCAGCTTGGTCGGGGGGGGCCTTACAGATACGCAGTATTTT
d_call: TRBD2
v_call: TRBV5-8
clone_size: -
j_call: TRBJ2-3

cdr3_aa: CASRTLGTGATNEQFF
cdr3_nt: TGTGCCAGCAGGACCCTCGGGACAGGGGCGACGAATGAGCAGTTCTTC
d_call: TRBD1
v_call: TRBV2
clone_size: -
j_call: TRBJ2-1

cdr3_aa: CASSYSTVDRGYTF
cdr3_nt: TGTGCCAGCAGTTACTCCACTGTCGATCGAGGCTACACCTTC
d_call: -
v_call: TRBV6-6
clone_size: -
j_call: TRBJ1-2

cdr3_aa: CASSLLAGVYNEQFF
cdr3_nt: TGTGCCAGCAGCTTGCTAGCGGGGGTCTACAATGAGCAGTTCTTC
d_call: TRBD2
v_call: TRBV5-5
clone_size: once
j_call: TRBJ2-1

cdr3_aa: CASRPGGAVAGELFF
cdr3_nt: TGTGCCAGCAGGCCGGGAGGGGCGGTCGCCGGGGAGCTGTTTTTT
d_call: TRBD2
v_call: TRBV6-5
clone_size: -
j_call: TRBJ2-2

cdr3_aa: CASSEGQARSPLHF
cdr3_nt: TGTGCCAGCAGTGAAGGTCAGGCGCGCTCACCCCTCCACTTT
d_call: -
v_call: TRBV2
clone_size: -
j_call: TRBJ1-6

cdr3_aa: CASTKQRGEAQFF
cdr3_nt: TGTGCCAGCACCAAACAGCGCGGGGAGGCGCAGTTCTTC
d_call: -
v_call: TRBV28
clone_size: -
j_call: TRBJ2-1

cdr3_aa: CAWSVLTGGNEQFF
cdr3_nt: TGTGCCTGGAGTGTCCTGACAGGGGGCAATGAGCAGTTCTTC
d_call: TRBD1
v_call: TRBV30
clone_size: -
j_call: TRBJ2-1

cdr3_aa: CASSYSGTVTTDTQYF
cdr3_nt: TGTGCCAGCAGTTATTCCGGGACAGTTACCACAGATACGCAGTATTTT
d_call: TRBD1
v_call: TRBV6-5
clone_size: -
j_call: TRBJ2-3

cdr3_aa: CAWSTAAGGNSPLHF
cdr3_nt: TGTGCCTGGAGTACCGCGGCAGGGGGTAATTCACCCCTCCACTTT
d_call: TRBD1
v_call: TRBV30
clone_size: once
j_call: TRBJ1-6

cdr3_aa: CASSLGKVSIYNEQFF
cdr3_nt: TGCGCCAGCAGCTTGGGAAAGGTTAGCATATACAATGAGCAGTTCTTC
d_call: -
v_call: TRBV5-1
clone_size: -
j_call: TRBJ2-1

cdr3_aa: CASSPRTSGKPQETQYF
cdr3_nt: TGTGCCAGCAGCCCCCGGACTAGCGGGAAGCCCCAAGAGACCCAGTACTTC
d_call: TRBD2
v_call: TRBV11-2
clone_size: -
j_call: TRBJ2-5